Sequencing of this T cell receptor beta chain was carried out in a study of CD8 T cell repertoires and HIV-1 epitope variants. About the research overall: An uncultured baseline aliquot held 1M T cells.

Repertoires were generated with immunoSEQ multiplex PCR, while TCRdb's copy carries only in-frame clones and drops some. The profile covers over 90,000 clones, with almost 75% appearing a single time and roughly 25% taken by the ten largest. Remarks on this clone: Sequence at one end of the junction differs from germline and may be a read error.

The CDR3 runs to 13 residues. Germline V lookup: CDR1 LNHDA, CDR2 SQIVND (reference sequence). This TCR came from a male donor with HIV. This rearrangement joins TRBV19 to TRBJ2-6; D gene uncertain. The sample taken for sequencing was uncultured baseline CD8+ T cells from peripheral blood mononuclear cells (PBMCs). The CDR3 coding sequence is TGTGCCAGTGGTATCTCTGGGGCCAACGTCCTGACTTTC. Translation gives CASGISGANVLTF.